This TCR beta chain was found in a study of naive and memory T cell subsets. This CDR3 spans 14 amino acids. V was cut by 3 bases and J by 9 bases, with 15 bases left in between. Germline-derived CDR1 and CDR2 are SGHTA and FQGNSA. Both TRBC1 and TRBC2 were covered by a beta constant-region primer of two equimolar oligonucleotides. MiXCR, applied by TCRdb to the UMI-ligation and nested PCR reads, yields one record per CDR3 protein. Of 120,000 to 150,000 distinct CDR3 sequences listed, approximately 17% are singletons. The V call is TRBV7-2, the J call TRBJ2-1; D might be TRBD1 or TRBD2, each matching 5 bases. This TCR came from a human donor in good health. The specimen sequenced was naive CD4+ T cells from blood. As DNA, the CDR3 is TGTGCCAGCAGCTTCCCGGGGCCCACGGTTGAGCAGTTCTTC. As protein: CASSFPGPTVEQFF.